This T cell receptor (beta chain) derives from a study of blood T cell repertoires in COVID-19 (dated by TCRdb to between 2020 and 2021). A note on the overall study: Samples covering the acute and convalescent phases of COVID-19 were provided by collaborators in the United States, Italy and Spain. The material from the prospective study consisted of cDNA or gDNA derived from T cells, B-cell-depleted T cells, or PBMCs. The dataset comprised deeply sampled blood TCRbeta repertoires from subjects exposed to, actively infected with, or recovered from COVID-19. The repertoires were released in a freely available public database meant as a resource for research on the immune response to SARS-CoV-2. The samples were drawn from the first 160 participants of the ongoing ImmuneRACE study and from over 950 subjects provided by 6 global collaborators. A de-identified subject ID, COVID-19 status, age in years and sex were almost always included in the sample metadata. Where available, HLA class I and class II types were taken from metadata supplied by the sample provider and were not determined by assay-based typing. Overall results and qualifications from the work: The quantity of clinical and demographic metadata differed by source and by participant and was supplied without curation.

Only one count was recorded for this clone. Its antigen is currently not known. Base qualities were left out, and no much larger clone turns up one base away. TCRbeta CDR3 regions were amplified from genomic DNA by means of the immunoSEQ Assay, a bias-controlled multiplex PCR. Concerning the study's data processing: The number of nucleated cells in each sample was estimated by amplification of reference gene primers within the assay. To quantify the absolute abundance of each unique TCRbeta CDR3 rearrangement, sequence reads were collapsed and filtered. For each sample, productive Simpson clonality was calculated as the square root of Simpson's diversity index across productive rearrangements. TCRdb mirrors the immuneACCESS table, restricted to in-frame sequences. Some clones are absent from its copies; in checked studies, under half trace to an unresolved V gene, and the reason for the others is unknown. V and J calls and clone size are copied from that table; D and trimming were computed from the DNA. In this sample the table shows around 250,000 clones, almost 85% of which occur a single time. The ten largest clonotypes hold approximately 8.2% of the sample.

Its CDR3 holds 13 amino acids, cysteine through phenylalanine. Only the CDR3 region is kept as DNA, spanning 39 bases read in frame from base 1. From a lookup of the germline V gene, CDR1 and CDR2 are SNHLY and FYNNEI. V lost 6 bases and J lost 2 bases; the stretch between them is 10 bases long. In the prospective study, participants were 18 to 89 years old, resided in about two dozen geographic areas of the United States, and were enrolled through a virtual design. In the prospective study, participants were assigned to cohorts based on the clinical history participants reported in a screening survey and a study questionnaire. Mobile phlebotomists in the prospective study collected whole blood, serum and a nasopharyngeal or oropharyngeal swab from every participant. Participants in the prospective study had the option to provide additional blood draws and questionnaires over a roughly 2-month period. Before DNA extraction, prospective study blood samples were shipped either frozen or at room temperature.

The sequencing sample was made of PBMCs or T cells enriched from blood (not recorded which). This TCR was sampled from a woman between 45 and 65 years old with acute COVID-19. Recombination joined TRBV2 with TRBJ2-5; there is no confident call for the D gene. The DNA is TGTGCCAGCAGGAGAGAACAGCAAGAGACCCAGTACTTC. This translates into CASRREQQETQYF. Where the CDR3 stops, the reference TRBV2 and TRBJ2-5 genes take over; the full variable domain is EPEVTQTPSHQVTQMGQEVILRCVPISNHLYFYWYRQILGQKVEFLVSFYNNEISEKSEIFDDQFSVERPDGSNFTLKIRSTKLEDSAMYFCASRREQQETQYFGPGTRLLVL.